These 30 T cell receptor beta chains originate from one sample sequenced in a study of blood T cell repertoires in COVID-19. Using immunoSEQ multiplex PCR, the repertoire was profiled, and TCRdb retains in-frame clones only, with some absent. The table includes 250,000 to 300,000 clones, approximately 77% detected once. The material sequenced was peripheral blood. The origin of the receptors is a woman younger than 35 with acute or convalescent COVID-19.

This clone is a singleton in its sample. This rearrangement joins TRBV3-1 (or the pseudogene TRBV3-2) to TRBJ2-1; TRBD2 might be the D (6 bases). The germline V gene encodes CDR1 LGHDT and CDR2 YNNKEL (reference sequence). V lost 3 bases and J lost 14, with 14 bases in between. The CDR3 length is 12 residues. The CDR3 is CASSQSPGVKFF. The CDR3 DNA reads as TGTGCCAGCAGCCAGTCCCCGGGAGTCAAGTTCTTC.

The gene calls are TRBV9 and TRBJ1-2; 9 nucleotides align to TRBD1. With V trimmed by 2 bases and J by 7 bases, 0 bases remained unmatched. The CDR3 is 12 amino acids. The germline V gene encodes CDR1 SGDLS and CDR2 YYNGEE. The CDR3 loop is CASSVGQGGYTF. The CDR3 DNA is TGTGCCAGCAGCGTGGGACAGGGTGGCTACACCTTC.

The chain is built from TRBV27 and TRBJ1-2; D is uncertain. The CDR3 extends over 13 amino acids. The V gene's germline CDR1 is MNHEY and CDR2 SMNVEV (reference sequence). Trimming took off 0 bases at V and 4 bases at J, with 6 bases between the two ends. CDR3 in DNA: TGTGCCAGCAGTTTATCGGTCGGCTATGGCTACACCTTC. Translated, it gives CASSLSVGYGYTF.

This chain joins TRBV7-6 and TRBJ2-1; 11 bases map to TRBD2. Germline trimming cut 7 bases from V and 3 bases from J; bases unmatched to any gene: 5. CDR3 size: 15 residues. CDR1 and CDR2 (germline): SGHVS, FNYEAQ. The CDR3 DNA follows: TGTGCCAGCACCCATGGGACTAGCGGCTACAATGAGCAGTTCTTC. It yields the protein CASTHGTSGYNEQFF.

This sequence joins TRBV6-6 and TRBJ2-3, with 8 bases lining up with TRBD1. This CDR3 is 18 amino acids long. V was clipped by 5 bases and J by 4 bases; unmatched bases: 17. Germline V gene lookup returns CDR1 MNHNY and CDR2 SVGAGI (reference sequence). The CDR3 coding sequence is TGTGCCAGCAGTAGATACTCGGGACAGGCTTTCATTCCAGATACGCAGTATTTT. This sequence encodes CASSRYSGQAFIPDTQYF.

The J gene is TRBJ2-7, the V gene TRBV3-1 (or the pseudogene TRBV3-2), with 12 bases aligning to TRBD2. Germline V gene sequence: CDR1 LGHDT, CDR2 YNNKEL (reference sequence). The CDR3 runs 16 residues. The junction had 7 bases not matched to a gene; V was cut back by 1 base and J by 6 bases. CDR3 protein: CASSQGLAGAPGEQYF. In DNA form, the CDR3 reads TGTGCCAGCAGCCAAGGACTAGCGGGAGCCCCTGGCGAGCAGTACTTC.

This clone appeared a single time. The CDR3 region has the DNA TGTGCCAGCAGCGCCGGGACAGCGAACACCGGGGAGCTGTTTTTT. It translates to CASSAGTANTGELFF. The gene calls are TRBV9 and TRBJ2-2, with 7 bases lining up with TRBD1. Trimming took 3 bases from V and 0 from J; bases not matched to a gene: 2. The CDR3 has 15 amino acids. From germline, CDR1 is SGDLS and CDR2 YYNGEE.

This CDR3 is CASSRRPSTLSKTDTSGRDNEQFF. Written as DNA, the CDR3 is TGTGCCAGCAGCCGAAGACCCTCGACACTATCGAAGACCGACACTAGCGGGAGGGACAATGAGCAGTTCTTC. The genes are TRBV14 and TRBJ2-1; the match to TRBD2 covers 13 bases. This CDR3 contains 24 residues. V gave up 4 bases and J gave up 5 bases; unmatched junction bases: 29. In germline, CDR1 is SGHDN, CDR2 FVKESK.

The rearrangement links TRBV25-1 to TRBJ2-5; 9 bases align to TRBD2. The CDR3 length is 13 residues. The ends lost 11 bases at V and 2 bases at J; junction bases unmatched: 6. The germline V gene has CDR1 MGHDK and CDR2 SYGVNS. CDR3 loop: CAAGLAGQETQYF. The CDR3 bases are TGTGCCGCAGGGCTAGCGGGACAAGAGACCCAGTACTTC.

The genes are TRBV7-8 and TRBJ2-1; 7 nucleotides align to TRBD2. The trim removed 8 bases at V and 3 bases at J, leaving 7 bases unmatched. From germline, CDR1 is SGHVS and CDR2 FQNEAQ. The CDR3 contains 14 residues. This chain's CDR3 is CASETSANYNEQFF. DNA of the CDR3: TGTGCCAGCGAAACTAGCGCCAACTACAATGAGCAGTTCTTC.

The chain couples TRBV4-3 to TRBJ2-7; no reliable D call. The CDR3 extends over 16 amino acids. The V end was cut by 0 bases, the J end by 2 bases, with 14 bases between. CDR1 LGHNA and CDR2 YSLEER come from the germline V gene. CDR3 sequence reads: CASSQEITIGAYEQYF. Here the CDR3 DNA reads TGCGCCAGCAGCCAAGAGATCACTATAGGTGCCTACGAGCAGTACTTC.

The chain combines TRBV18 with TRBJ2-2; 8 bases are a match to TRBD2. The ends lost 3 bases at V and 3 bases at J; junction bases unmatched: 9. The CDR3 spans 17 residues. Germline CDR1 and CDR2: KGHSH and LQKENI. CDR3 in amino acids: CASSPSVSGTHTGELFF. For the CDR3, the DNA is TGTGCCAGCTCACCGTCCGTTAGCGGGACACACACCGGGGAGCTGTTTTTT.

This clone was observed a handful of times. The chain links TRBV3-1 (or the pseudogene TRBV3-2) to TRBJ2-1, with D perhaps matching TRBD1 (5 bases). Germline V gives CDR1 LGHDT, CDR2 YNNKEL (reference sequence). Trimming shortened V by 5 bases and J by 2 bases, and 7 bases separated the two germline ends. This CDR3 is built from 13 residues. The CDR3: CASSRGPYNEQFF. The CDR3 nucleotides read TGTGCCAGCAGCAGGGGTCCCTACAATGAGCAGTTCTTC.

The chain recombines TRBV18 with TRBJ2-1; 8 bases line up with TRBD1. V shed 6 bases, J shed 2 bases, and the junction held 12 bases outside the gene matches. The CDR3 length is 17 residues. Per the germline V gene, CDR1 is KGHSH and CDR2 is LQKENI. The CDR3 bases are TGTGCCAGCTCGCCCTTCGAGGTACAGGGGGCCTACAATGAGCAGTTCTTC. Protein: CASSPFEVQGAYNEQFF.

This clone turned up a few times. CDR3: CAIGVTDTQYF. In DNA form, the CDR3 reads TGTGCCATCGGAGTTACAGATACGCAGTATTTT. V and J are TRBV10-3 and TRBJ2-3; D gene uncertain. V shed 8 bases and J shed 3 bases, with 6 bases lying between them. Germline V gene sequence: CDR1 ENHRY, CDR2 SYGVKD. The CDR3 consists of 11 residues.

This chain connects TRBV5-4 to TRBJ2-1; possible D gene TRBD1, 5 bases. The ends were cut back, 0 bases at V and 2 bases at J, with 9 bases in the middle. This CDR3 region has 15 residues. Per the germline V gene, CDR1 is SGHNT and CDR2 is YYREEE (reference sequence). CDR3 sequence reads: CASSLDRPPYNEQFF. In nucleotides, the CDR3 is TGTGCCAGCAGCTTGGACAGGCCCCCCTACAATGAGCAGTTCTTC.

The chain couples TRBV7-8 to TRBJ1-1, with 8 nucleotides matching TRBD1. J lost 3 bases, V lost 5 bases, and 17 bases had no gene match. CDR1 and CDR2 from the germline V gene are SGHVS and FQNEAQ. This CDR3 region has 18 residues. CDR3 nucleotides: TGTGCCAGCAGCCCAACCCGGACAGGGCTTATGAGGTACACTGAAGCTTTCTTT. Translated: CASSPTRTGLMRYTEAFF.

V gene TRBV5-1 combines with J gene TRBJ1-3, with 10 bases lining up with TRBD1. In germline, CDR1 is SGHRS, CDR2 YFSETQ. There are 18 residues in the CDR3. J gave up 3 bases and V 0 bases, and 9 bases lay outside the gene matches. The CDR3 loop is CASSLAGQGKIGGNTIYF. The CDR3 DNA is TGCGCCAGCAGCTTGGCGGGACAGGGGAAGATAGGTGGAAACACCATATATTTT.

The chain combines TRBV7-6 with TRBJ1-3; 11 bases match TRBD1. The CDR3 contains 19 residues. V shed 7 bases, J shed 2 bases, and the junction held 16 bases outside the gene matches. Germline V CDR1 and CDR2: SGHVS, FNYEAQ. The CDR3 loop is CASTVASPGGQGAGNTIYF. Written as DNA, the CDR3 is TGTGCCAGCACCGTAGCGTCCCCGGGGGGACAGGGGGCTGGAAACACCATATATTTT.

The CDR3 sequence: CASSLARKSYNSPLHF. The CDR3 bases are TGTGCCAGCAGCTTGGCCAGGAAGTCCTATAATTCACCCCTCCACTTT. The V gene is TRBV5-6, the J gene TRBJ1-6; D uncertain. Trimming took 0 bases from V and 1 from J, leaving 8 bases between them. CDR3 length: 16 amino acids. The germline V gene has CDR1 SGHDT and CDR2 YYEEEE.

The V gene is TRBV11-2, the J gene TRBJ2-3; D may be TRBD1 (5 bases). V was cut by 5 bases and J by 1 base, with 13 bases left in between. This CDR3 region has 15 residues. CDR1 and CDR2 from the germline V gene are SGHAT and FQNNGV. CDR3: CASSTSGMGTDTQYF. The CDR3 bases are TGTGCCAGCAGCACCTCAGGGATGGGCACAGATACGCAGTATTTT.

V and J are TRBV20-1 and TRBJ2-3, with 7 bases identical to TRBD2. Germline V gene data show CDR1 as DFQATT and CDR2 as SNEGSKA (reference sequence). The CDR3 consists of 14 residues. V lost 3 bases to trimming and J lost 5 bases; unmatched junction nucleotides: 8. CDR3 in DNA: TGCAGTGCTAGTAGGCGGGAGCCAGGAGATACGCAGTATTTT. Residues: CSASRREPGDTQYF.

The V gene is TRBV6-2 or TRBV6-3, the J gene TRBJ1-5; 12 bases map to TRBD1. The germline gives CDR1 MNHEY, CDR2 SVGEGT. The CDR3 has 18 amino acids. The V and J ends lost 4 bases and 6 bases, in that order; junction bases with no gene match: 13. The CDR3 DNA is TGTGCCAGCAGTTCCCCCGGGACAGGGGGCTTGTTGGGTCAGCCCCAGCATTTT. Its protein product is CASSSPGTGGLLGQPQHF.

The V gene is TRBV6-1, the J gene TRBJ2-7, with D perhaps matching TRBD1 (5 bases). The CDR3 sequence is 15 residues long. Per the germline V gene, CDR1 is MNHNS and CDR2 is SASEGT. The V end was cut by 0 bases, the J end by 3 bases, with 12 bases between. The CDR3 sequence is CASSEALGQGYEQYF. CDR3 nucleotides: TGTGCCAGCAGTGAAGCGCTCGGGCAGGGCTACGAGCAGTACTTC.

This clone is a singleton in its sample. The gene calls are TRBV5-6 and TRBJ2-7; D might be TRBD1 (6 bases). Germline V gene data show CDR1 as SGHDT and CDR2 as YYEEEE. The V end was cut by 0 bases, the J end by 3 bases, with 7 bases between. CDR3 length equals 13 residues. The DNA for the CDR3 is TGTGCCAGCAGCTTGGGGGGGCACTACGAGCAGTACTTC. This translates into CASSLGGHYEQYF.

V and J are TRBV9 and TRBJ2-7; D perhaps matches TRBD1 (5 bases). Trimming pared 0 bases from V and 0 bases from J, leaving 10 bases between. Germline lookup yields CDR1 SGDLS and CDR2 YYNGEE. The CDR3 consists of 15 residues. For the CDR3, the DNA is TGTGCCAGCAGCGTAGGAGGTGACAGCTCCTACGAGCAGTACTTC. It codes for CASSVGGDSSYEQYF.

This chain connects TRBV10-3 to TRBJ1-5, with a possible D match to TRBD1 (6 bases). Germline values: CDR1 ENHRY, CDR2 SYGVKD. The CDR3 has 15 residues. Deletions cut 2 bases from V and 3 bases from J, with 11 bases between. CDR3 protein: CAISEGQPFNQPQHF. In DNA form, the CDR3 reads TGTGCCATCAGTGAGGGACAGCCCTTCAATCAGCCCCAGCATTTT.

This sequence joins TRBV5-6 and TRBJ2-1; 7 positions match TRBD1. The CDR3 sequence is 17 residues long. Trimming at V came to 4 bases and at J to 0 bases, leaving 10 bases not matched to a gene. Looked up from germline, CDR1 is SGHDT and CDR2 is YYEEEE. CDR3 in amino acids: CASSRSLDRFSYNEQFF. The CDR3 bases are TGTGCCAGCAGCCGTTCCTTGGACAGGTTCTCCTACAATGAGCAGTTCTTC.

The J gene is TRBJ2-5, the V gene TRBV4-3; tentatively, D is TRBD1 (5 bases). CDR1 and CDR2 (germline): LGHNA, YSLEER. This CDR3 spans 15 amino acids. V lost 3 bases, J lost 1 base, and 12 bases lay in between. As DNA, the CDR3 is TGCGCCAGCAGCCAGGGAACGACAGTCCAAGAGACCCAGTACTTC. Translated, it gives CASSQGTTVQETQYF.

This clone was recorded a few times. The CDR3 spells CASSDTGGRYGYTF. The CDR3 DNA sequence: TGTGCCAGCAGTGACACAGGGGGAAGGTATGGCTACACCTTC. The rearrangement uses TRBV6-1 and TRBJ1-2; 8 bases agree with TRBD1. The CDR3 loop spans 14 amino acids. The J segment lost 5 bases and the V segment lost 3 bases, leaving 5 bases of the junction unmatched. Per the germline V gene, CDR1 is MNHNS and CDR2 is SASEGT.